This is a list of T cell receptor beta chains from one sample in a study of cytomegalovirus exposure and HLA in healthy donors. TCRdb's table, derived via immunoSEQ multiplex PCR, lists solely in-frame clones and lacks some. The repertoire includes approximately 77,000 clones, roughly 70% of them detected once, and roughly 4.9% sits in the top ten. The sample was PBMCs. These receptor sequences come from a man in his sixties in good health and CMV-seropositive. CDR3s include the opening cysteine and the closing phenylalanine or tryptophan. The D gene is left open where the match is weak. A row's size may be missing; if present it is once, few, many or a size class.

abundance: once
j_gene: TRBJ2-7
d_gene: -
v_gene: TRBV6-1
CDR3aa: CASRGRSYEQYF
CDR3nt: TGTGCCAGCCGCGGGCGGTCCTACGAGCAGTACTTC

abundance: -
j_gene: TRBJ2-7
d_gene: -
v_gene: TRBV27
CDR3aa: CASSANPGQTYEQYF
CDR3nt: TGTGCCAGCTCAGCCAACCCGGGACAAACGTACGAGCAGTACTTC

abundance: -
j_gene: TRBJ2-6
d_gene: TRBD1
v_gene: TRBV7-9
CDR3aa: CASSLGQGGSGANVLTF
CDR3nt: TGTGCCAGCAGCCTGGGACAGGGAGGCTCTGGGGCCAACGTCCTGACTTTC

abundance: -
j_gene: TRBJ1-1
d_gene: -
v_gene: TRBV19
CDR3aa: CATLDRNTEAFF
CDR3nt: TGTGCCACCCTGGACAGGAACACTGAAGCTTTCTTT

abundance: few
j_gene: TRBJ2-5
d_gene: TRBD1
v_gene: TRBV9
CDR3aa: CASSVSGTGEETQYF
CDR3nt: TGTGCCAGCAGCGTTTCTGGGACAGGGGAGGAGACCCAGTACTTC

abundance: -
j_gene: TRBJ2-1
d_gene: -
v_gene: TRBV4-2
CDR3aa: CASSQEVWAKDEQFF
CDR3nt: TGTGCCAGCAGCCAAGAAGTGTGGGCCAAGGATGAGCAGTTCTTC

abundance: -
j_gene: TRBJ1-1
d_gene: -
v_gene: TRBV13
CDR3aa: CASSFRVAEAFF
CDR3nt: TGTGCCAGCAGCTTCCGGGTAGCTGAAGCTTTCTTT

abundance: -
j_gene: TRBJ1-4
d_gene: -
v_gene: TRBV2
CDR3aa: CASFRLPTATNEKLFF
CDR3nt: TGTGCCAGCTTTAGGCTTCCGACAGCAACTAATGAAAAACTGTTTTTT

abundance: -
j_gene: TRBJ2-3
d_gene: -
v_gene: TRBV7-3
CDR3aa: CASSLGGTYTDTQYF
CDR3nt: TGTGCCAGCAGCTTGGGCGGGACTTACACAGATACGCAGTATTTT

abundance: -
j_gene: TRBJ2-7
d_gene: -
v_gene: TRBV10-3
CDR3aa: CAISESRESEQYF
CDR3nt: TGTGCCATCAGTGAGTCGAGGGAGAGCGAGCAGTACTTC

abundance: few
j_gene: TRBJ2-7
d_gene: TRBD1
v_gene: TRBV9
CDR3aa: CASSLTGGAPYEQYF
CDR3nt: TGTGCCAGCAGCCTGACAGGGGGCGCGCCCTACGAGCAGTACTTC

abundance: once
j_gene: TRBJ2-7
d_gene: TRBD1
v_gene: TRBV4-3
CDR3aa: CASSQATGGTGEQYF
CDR3nt: TGCGCCAGCAGCCAAGCGACAGGGGGAACGGGCGAGCAGTACTTC

abundance: -
j_gene: TRBJ2-7
d_gene: -
v_gene: TRBV27
CDR3aa: CASSPSSYEQYF
CDR3nt: TGTGCCAGCAGTCCGAGCTCCTACGAGCAGTACTTC

abundance: -
j_gene: TRBJ2-7
d_gene: -
v_gene: TRBV11-2
CDR3aa: CASSLAPGNSYEQYF
CDR3nt: TGTGCCAGCAGCTTAGCTCCGGGTAACTCCTACGAGCAGTACTTC

abundance: -
j_gene: TRBJ2-5
d_gene: TRBD1
v_gene: TRBV5-5
CDR3aa: CASSLGPGGEETQYF
CDR3nt: TGTGCCAGCAGCTTGGGGCCAGGGGGCGAAGAGACCCAGTACTTC

abundance: -
j_gene: TRBJ2-7
d_gene: -
v_gene: TRBV7-9
CDR3aa: CASSPGGQGAEEQYF
CDR3nt: TGTGCCAGCAGCCCCGGGGGGCAGGGGGCGGAAGAGCAGTACTTC

abundance: -
j_gene: TRBJ1-4
d_gene: TRBD1
v_gene: TRBV19
CDR3aa: CASSDGTANEKLFF
CDR3nt: TGTGCCAGTAGTGACGGGACAGCAAATGAAAAACTGTTTTTT

abundance: -
j_gene: TRBJ2-7
d_gene: TRBD1
v_gene: TRBV11-2
CDR3aa: CASRTGQANEQYF
CDR3nt: TGTGCCAGCAGAACGGGACAGGCCAACGAGCAGTACTTC

abundance: -
j_gene: TRBJ2-3
d_gene: -
v_gene: TRBV28
CDR3aa: CASSGRLSGTQYF
CDR3nt: TGTGCCAGCAGTGGGAGACTGTCAGGAACGCAGTATTTT

abundance: few
j_gene: TRBJ1-5
d_gene: TRBD1
v_gene: TRBV7-8
CDR3aa: CASSSNQGVNQPQHF
CDR3nt: TGTGCCAGCAGCTCCAACCAGGGGGTTAATCAGCCCCAGCATTTT

abundance: -
j_gene: TRBJ2-3
d_gene: TRBD2
v_gene: TRBV11-2
CDR3aa: CASSLGLLAGGTDTQYF
CDR3nt: TGTGCCAGCAGCTTAGGCCTACTAGCGGGGGGGACAGATACGCAGTATTTT

abundance: -
j_gene: TRBJ2-1
d_gene: TRBD1
v_gene: TRBV6-5
CDR3aa: CASSYGQGDGGEQFF
CDR3nt: TGTGCCAGCAGTTACGGCCAGGGGGACGGAGGTGAGCAGTTCTTC

abundance: once
j_gene: TRBJ2-7
d_gene: -
v_gene: TRBV18
CDR3aa: CASSPGSTSPYEQYF
CDR3nt: TGTGCCAGCTCACCCGGGTCCACCTCGCCCTACGAGCAGTACTTC

abundance: -
j_gene: TRBJ1-5
d_gene: TRBD1
v_gene: TRBV28
CDR3aa: CASSSPTGGNQPQHF
CDR3nt: TGTGCCAGCAGTTCCCCGACAGGGGGTAATCAGCCCCAGCATTTT

abundance: -
j_gene: TRBJ1-2
d_gene: -
v_gene: TRBV6-4
CDR3aa: CASSPTGSMGYTF
CDR3nt: TGTGCCAGCAGTCCCACAGGGTCTATGGGGTACACCTTC

abundance: -
j_gene: TRBJ1-3
d_gene: -
v_gene: TRBV10-1
CDR3aa: CASSEEGTGNTIYF
CDR3nt: TGCGCCAGCAGTGAGGAGGGAACCGGAAACACCATATATTTT

abundance: once
j_gene: TRBJ2-1
d_gene: -
v_gene: TRBV28
CDR3aa: CASSSPTDRTNEQFF
CDR3nt: TGTGCCAGCAGTTCCCCCACAGACAGGACGAATGAGCAGTTCTTC

abundance: -
j_gene: TRBJ2-7
d_gene: TRBD1
v_gene: TRBV11-2
CDR3aa: CASSLTGTAYEQYF
CDR3nt: TGTGCCAGCAGCCTTACCGGGACAGCCTACGAGCAGTACTTC

abundance: -
j_gene: TRBJ2-7
d_gene: TRBD1
v_gene: TRBV7-8
CDR3aa: CASSPRTGRNGEQYF
CDR3nt: TGTGCCAGCAGTCCGAGGACAGGGCGAAACGGCGAGCAGTACTTC

abundance: -
j_gene: TRBJ2-7
d_gene: -
v_gene: TRBV5-6
CDR3aa: CASSPAGRGDEQYF
CDR3nt: TGTGCCAGCAGCCCCGCGGGACGCGGTGATGAGCAGTACTTC

abundance: -
j_gene: TRBJ1-1
d_gene: -
v_gene: TRBV27
CDR3aa: CASSSLQGQEAFF
CDR3nt: TGTGCCAGCAGTTCCCTACAGGGCCAGGAAGCTTTCTTT

abundance: -
j_gene: TRBJ2-7
d_gene: TRBD1
v_gene: TRBV6-1
CDR3aa: CAVQPGQGGEQYF
CDR3nt: TGTGCCGTACAACCGGGACAGGGTGGCGAGCAGTACTTC

abundance: -
j_gene: TRBJ2-3
d_gene: TRBD2
v_gene: TRBV19
CDR3aa: CASRPIAGGTDTQYF
CDR3nt: TGTGCCAGTCGCCCTATAGCGGGAGGGACAGATACGCAGTATTTT

abundance: few
j_gene: TRBJ2-2
d_gene: TRBD2
v_gene: TRBV7-2
CDR3aa: CASSLNEWGGTGELFF
CDR3nt: TGTGCCAGCAGCCTAAATGAGTGGGGGGGCACCGGGGAGCTGTTTTTT

abundance: -
j_gene: TRBJ1-1
d_gene: -
v_gene: TRBV28
CDR3aa: CASRGDSSRILMNTEAFF
CDR3nt: TGTGCCAGCAGAGGCGACAGCTCTAGAATCCTAATGAACACTGAAGCTTTCTTT

abundance: few
j_gene: TRBJ2-7
d_gene: TRBD1
v_gene: TRBV2
CDR3aa: CASSEWTGAYEQYF
CDR3nt: TGTGCCAGCAGTGAGTGGACAGGGGCCTACGAGCAGTACTTC

abundance: -
j_gene: TRBJ2-7
d_gene: -
v_gene: TRBV20-1
CDR3aa: CSATDGYEQYF
CDR3nt: TGCAGTGCCACAGACGGCTACGAGCAGTACTTC

abundance: few
j_gene: TRBJ1-5
d_gene: -
v_gene: TRBV27
CDR3aa: CAAWGGLGSNQPQHF
CDR3nt: TGTGCCGCTTGGGGGGGGCTGGGGAGCAATCAGCCCCAGCATTTT

abundance: -
j_gene: TRBJ2-7
d_gene: TRBD1
v_gene: TRBV6-5
CDR3aa: CASSYSALDRAYEQYF
CDR3nt: TGTGCCAGCAGTTACTCAGCTTTGGACAGGGCCTACGAGCAGTACTTC

abundance: once
j_gene: TRBJ2-7
d_gene: TRBD2
v_gene: TRBV10-1
CDR3aa: CASSEELAGARNF
CDR3nt: TGCGCCAGCAGTGAAGAACTAGCGGGAGCCAGGAACTTC

abundance: -
j_gene: TRBJ1-6
d_gene: -
v_gene: TRBV11-2
CDR3aa: CASSLQGDYNSPLHF
CDR3nt: TGTGCCAGCAGCTTACAGGGTGACTATAATTCACCCCTCCACTTT

abundance: few
j_gene: TRBJ2-2
d_gene: -
v_gene: TRBV5-1
CDR3aa: CASSLGLEEAGELFF
CDR3nt: TGCGCCAGCAGCTTGGGACTGGAAGAAGCCGGGGAGCTGTTTTTT

abundance: few
j_gene: TRBJ1-1
d_gene: TRBD1
v_gene: TRBV5-1
CDR3aa: CASSRGQVITEAFF
CDR3nt: TGCGCCAGCAGCCGAGGACAGGTTATCACTGAAGCTTTCTTT

abundance: -
j_gene: TRBJ2-3
d_gene: TRBD1
v_gene: TRBV11-2
CDR3aa: CASRGTGQGYYTDTQYF
CDR3nt: TGTGCCAGCAGAGGAACAGGACAGGGTTATTACACAGATACGCAGTATTTT

abundance: once
j_gene: TRBJ2-5
d_gene: TRBD1
v_gene: TRBV6-5
CDR3aa: CASSFRTGSKETQYF
CDR3nt: TGTGCCAGCAGTTTCCGGACAGGGAGTAAAGAGACCCAGTACTTC

abundance: once
j_gene: TRBJ1-5
d_gene: -
v_gene: TRBV5-1
CDR3aa: CASSFRGGNQPQHF
CDR3nt: TGCGCCAGCAGCTTCAGGGGTGGCAATCAGCCCCAGCATTTT

abundance: -
j_gene: TRBJ2-4
d_gene: TRBD1
v_gene: TRBV9
CDR3aa: CASSLTWTGENIQYF
CDR3nt: TGTGCCAGCAGCCTTACGTGGACAGGGGAAAACATTCAGTACTTC

abundance: few
j_gene: TRBJ2-7
d_gene: TRBD2
v_gene: TRBV29-1
CDR3aa: CSVAGGGTSGYEQYF
CDR3nt: TGCAGCGTTGCAGGCGGGGGGACTAGCGGGTACGAGCAGTACTTC

abundance: -
j_gene: TRBJ2-2
d_gene: -
v_gene: TRBV7-8
CDR3aa: CASSLPVPGELFF
CDR3nt: TGTGCCAGCAGCTTACCCGTCCCCGGGGAGCTGTTTTTT

abundance: -
j_gene: TRBJ2-7
d_gene: -
v_gene: TRBV9
CDR3aa: CASSVGITSLDEQYF
CDR3nt: TGTGCCAGCAGCGTAGGAATCACTAGCCTAGACGAGCAGTACTTC

abundance: few
j_gene: TRBJ1-2
d_gene: -
v_gene: TRBV9
CDR3aa: CASSAWTAYGYTF
CDR3nt: TGTGCCAGCAGCGCTTGGACAGCCTATGGCTACACCTTC

abundance: -
j_gene: TRBJ1-5
d_gene: TRBD1
v_gene: TRBV7-9
CDR3aa: CASSRAGQGVRQPQHF
CDR3nt: TGTGCCAGCAGCCGAGCCGGACAGGGAGTACGGCAGCCCCAGCATTTT

abundance: -
j_gene: TRBJ1-2
d_gene: TRBD1
v_gene: TRBV6-6
CDR3aa: CASSAQGGASYGYTF
CDR3nt: TGTGCCAGCAGTGCCCAAGGGGGCGCTAGCTATGGCTACACCTTC

abundance: -
j_gene: TRBJ2-5
d_gene: TRBD2
v_gene: TRBV4-2
CDR3aa: CASSRSGTSGRGETQYF
CDR3nt: TGTGCCAGCAGCCGTTCCGGGACTAGCGGGAGGGGAGAGACCCAGTACTTC

abundance: few
j_gene: TRBJ1-1
d_gene: -
v_gene: TRBV4-3
CDR3aa: CASSPRGELGEAFF
CDR3nt: TGCGCCAGCAGCCCCCGGGGGGAATTGGGTGAAGCTTTCTTT

abundance: -
j_gene: TRBJ2-7
d_gene: TRBD1
v_gene: TRBV27
CDR3aa: CASMDFSAGQGHEQYF
CDR3nt: TGTGCCAGCATGGATTTTTCCGCGGGACAGGGACACGAGCAGTACTTC

abundance: -
j_gene: TRBJ2-5
d_gene: TRBD1
v_gene: TRBV15
CDR3aa: CATSRAWEDRAETQYF
CDR3nt: TGTGCCACCAGCAGAGCTTGGGAGGACAGGGCCGAGACCCAGTACTTC

abundance: -
j_gene: TRBJ2-3
d_gene: -
v_gene: TRBV13
CDR3aa: CASSAYPDTQYF
CDR3nt: TGTGCCAGCAGCGCCTATCCAGATACGCAGTATTTT

abundance: -
j_gene: TRBJ2-7
d_gene: TRBD2
v_gene: TRBV9
CDR3aa: CASSVGISVGAGGSSYEQYF
CDR3nt: TGTGCCAGCAGCGTAGGTATCTCTGTTGGGGCGGGAGGTAGCTCCTACGAGCAGTACTTC

abundance: -
j_gene: TRBJ2-1
d_gene: TRBD2
v_gene: TRBV5-1
CDR3aa: CASSRSGAGTLPEGNEQFF
CDR3nt: TGCGCCAGCAGCAGGAGCGGGGCAGGGACCCTCCCAGAGGGTAATGAGCAGTTCTTC